The present entry profiles one TCR beta chain with its context. The antigen remains unidentified. These data come from a study of shared clonotypes between healthy human individuals. Points from the study as a whole: In four donors, around 5.5% of naive CD4 clonotypes appeared in common.

The CDR3 is 14 amino acids. Germline CDR1 and CDR2: MNHNS and SASEGT. V shed 6 bases and J 8 bases; nucleotides not matched to a gene: 10. Produced via immunoSEQ multiplex PCR; TCRdb's table is partial and in-frame only. Of some 2 million clones listed, around 95% are singletons. Caucasian adults living in Nashville, Tennessee, provided all samples. The TCR was taken from a man aged 18 to 30 in good health. The rearrangement joins TRBV6-1 to TRBJ1-2, with 9 bases fitting TRBD1. The source material was naive CD4+ T cells sorted from blood. Subset in this sample: CD45RA+ positively selected. The CDR3 sequence is CASRTSGQGGGYTF. CDR3 DNA sequence: TGTGCCAGCAGGACCTCGGGACAGGGAGGCGGCTACACCTTC.